These T cell receptor beta chains were read from a single sample in a study of blood T cell repertoires in COVID-19. Profiled with immunoSEQ multiplex PCR; TCRdb holds only in-frame clones, not every one. Altogether roughly 7,900 clones are present, 80% to 90% being singletons, with the ten largest covering 7.2%. Sample: peripheral blood. Source of these receptors: a human donor with active COVID-19. The donor label of this sample is uncertain. CDR3s include the opening cysteine and the closing phenylalanine or tryptophan. Each record gives: J gene, V gene, CDR3 length, clone size, D gene, CDR3 protein, CDR3 DNA. The D gene is left open where the match is weak. Part of the rows lack a size; the others show once, few, many or a class for expanded clones.

TRBJ2-3 TRBV14 16 - - CASSAGGRSSTDTQYF TGTGCCAGCAGCGCAGGAGGCCGCTCCAGCACAGATACGCAGTATTTT
TRBJ2-5 TRBV3-1/TRBV3-2 15 few TRBD1 CASSTWTGGRETQYF TGTGCCAGCAGCACCTGGACAGGGGGCAGGGAGACCCAGTACTTC
TRBJ2-7 TRBV4-1 15 - - CASSQGLGHNYEQYF TGCGCCAGCAGCCAAGGTCTGGGACACAACTACGAGCAGTACTTC
TRBJ1-1 TRBV7-6 17 - TRBD1 CASSEGTGGAPMAEAFF TGTGCCAGCAGCGAGGGGACAGGGGGCGCCCCAATGGCTGAAGCTTTCTTT
TRBJ2-1 TRBV4-2 12 few TRBD1 CASGGQGGEQFF TGTGCCAGCGGAGGACAGGGGGGTGAGCAGTTCTTC
TRBJ2-2 TRBV4-1 14 - TRBD1 CASSPDRGLLGLFF TGCGCCAGCAGCCCGGACAGGGGGCTCCTAGGACTGTTTTTT
TRBJ2-2 TRBV5-1 16 - TRBD2 CASSTLAGGNTGELFF TGCGCCAGCAGTACGCTAGCGGGAGGAAACACCGGGGAGCTGTTTTTT
TRBJ2-1 TRBV4-1 11 - - CAAEANDEQFF TGCGCCGCGGAGGCAAACGATGAGCAGTTCTTC
TRBJ1-1 TRBV7-2 15 - - CASSSPTRGNTEAFF TGTGCCAGCAGCTCCCCCACCAGGGGTAATACTGAAGCTTTCTTT
TRBJ1-2 TRBV6-2/TRBV6-3 19 - - CASSQWDSFLDRQGYGYTF TGTGCCAGCAGTCAATGGGACTCTTTCTTAGACCGCCAAGGCTATGGCTACACCTTC
TRBJ2-1 TRBV19 13 once - CASSPPPGNEQFF TGTGCCAGTAGTCCGCCCCCCGGCAATGAGCAGTTCTTC
TRBJ2-1 TRBV2 15 few - CASRGAGETYNEQFF TGTGCCAGCAGGGGGGCGGGGGAAACCTACAATGAGCAGTTCTTC
TRBJ1-5 TRBV28 14 - TRBD1 CASSWTGDGQPQHF TGTGCCAGCAGTTGGACAGGGGACGGTCAGCCCCAGCATTTT
TRBJ1-2 TRBV7-9 14 - - CASSFTRGTDGYTF TGTGCCAGCAGCTTCACCCGGGGTACGGATGGCTACACCTTC
TRBJ1-5 TRBV19 15 - TRBD1 CASSDDRGSRQPQHF TGTGCCAGTAGTGACGACAGGGGAAGTCGACAGCCCCAGCATTTT
TRBJ1-3 TRBV3-1/TRBV3-2 16 - - CASSQARGSYGNTIYF TGTGCCAGCAGCCAAGCTCGGGGATCCTATGGAAACACCATATATTTT
TRBJ2-7 TRBV18 15 - - CASSPGIAQVYEQYF TGTGCCAGCTCACCAGGGATAGCGCAAGTATACGAGCAGTACTTC
TRBJ1-3 TRBV28 15 once TRBD1 CASSQDRTSGNTIYF TGTGCCAGCAGTCAGGACAGGACTTCTGGAAACACCATATATTTT
TRBJ1-2 TRBV10-2 12 - - CASSDRGYGYTF TGCGCCAGCAGTGACAGGGGCTATGGCTACACCTTC
TRBJ1-5 TRBV28 14 few - CASSFGDSNQPQHF TGTGCCAGCAGTTTCGGAGATAGCAATCAGCCCCAGCATTTT
TRBJ2-7 TRBV5-4 14 - TRBD1 CASSLGGQGKEQYF TGTGCCAGCAGCTTGGGGGGACAGGGAAAAGAGCAGTACTTC
TRBJ1-1 TRBV4-2 15 - - CASSQEVGQNTEAFF TGTGCCAGCAGCCAAGAAGTTGGGCAGAACACTGAAGCTTTCTTT
TRBJ2-7 TRBV11-2 12 - - CASSLSSYEQYF TGTGCCAGCAGCTTGAGCTCCTACGAGCAGTACTTC
TRBJ2-1 TRBV7-3 16 - TRBD2 CASSFLAGGFYNEQFF TGTGCCAGCAGCTTCTTAGCGGGGGGTTTTTACAATGAGCAGTTCTTC
TRBJ1-5 TRBV6-1 18 - - CASSEARIQLQGNQPQHF TGTGCCAGCAGTGAAGCCCGCATCCAACTGCAGGGGAATCAGCCCCAGCATTTT
TRBJ2-5 TRBV5-1 16 - TRBD2 CASSLGKGGSRETQYF TGCGCCAGCAGCTTGGGGAAAGGCGGGAGTAGGGAGACCCAGTACTTC
TRBJ1-5 TRBV5-5 15 - TRBD1 CASSLPRQGNQPQHF TGTGCCAGCAGCTTACCTCGACAGGGGAATCAGCCCCAGCATTTT
TRBJ1-1 TRBV23-1 14 - - CASGRVVIATEAFF TGCGCCAGCGGCAGGGTTGTTATTGCCACTGAAGCTTTCTTT
TRBJ2-3 TRBV6-5 15 - TRBD2 CASSYLRGSTDTQYF TGTGCCAGCAGTTACTTGCGGGGGAGCACAGATACGCAGTATTTT
TRBJ2-7 TRBV9 14 few TRBD1 CASSAGTGLAEQYF TGTGCCAGCAGCGCCGGGACAGGGCTAGCCGAGCAGTACTTC
TRBJ2-3 TRBV7-6 16 - TRBD2 CASSSLSGTPADTQYF TGTGCCAGCAGTTCCCTTAGCGGGACCCCCGCAGATACGCAGTATTTT
TRBJ1-2 TRBV27 17 once TRBD1 CASSLKGQGALDYGYTF TGTGCCAGCAGTTTAAAAGGACAGGGGGCTCTAGACTATGGCTACACCTTC
TRBJ2-3 TRBV7-3 14 - TRBD2 CASSSSGYTDTQYF TGTGCCAGCAGCTCTAGCGGATACACAGATACGCAGTATTTT
TRBJ2-2 TRBV29-1 12 - - CSVPGDTGELFF TGCAGCGTCCCAGGGGATACCGGGGAGCTGTTTTTT
TRBJ1-2 TRBV10-3 15 - - CAISESGRGHYGYTF TGTGCCATCAGTGAGTCGGGCAGGGGCCACTATGGCTACACCTTC
TRBJ2-1 TRBV24-1 13 - TRBD2 CATSDSRLAEQFF TGTGCCACCAGTGATTCTAGACTAGCTGAGCAGTTCTTC
TRBJ1-2 TRBV27 13 - - CASSFPGGVGYTF TGTGCCAGCAGTTTCCCCGGGGGGGTAGGCTACACCTTC
TRBJ2-7 TRBV7-2 16 - - CASSSFGQGRSYEQYF TGTGCCAGCAGCTCTTTTGGGCAGGGCAGGTCCTACGAGCAGTACTTC
TRBJ2-1 TRBV19 13 - TRBD2 CASSSGGYNEQFF TGTGCCAGTAGTAGCGGGGGTTACAATGAGCAGTTCTTC
TRBJ2-7 TRBV4-2 16 - - CASSQDPFDGTYEQYF TGTGCCAGCAGCCAAGATCCCTTCGACGGGACCTACGAGCAGTACTTC
TRBJ2-2 TRBV6-2/TRBV6-3 15 - - CASSYSIGDTGELFF TGTGCCAGCAGTTACTCGATAGGGGACACCGGGGAGCTGTTTTTT
TRBJ2-7 TRBV6-5 13 - - CASSYSAGHEQYF TGTGCCAGCAGTTACTCTGCAGGCCACGAGCAGTACTTC
TRBJ1-2 TRBV4-1 18 - - CASSQETFVPAGIYGYTF TGCGCCAGCAGCCAAGAAACCTTCGTCCCCGCAGGCATCTATGGCTACACCTTC
TRBJ1-6 TRBV10-2 15 - - CASSLETGANSPLHF TGCGCCAGCAGTCTGGAAACAGGAGCGAATTCACCCCTCCACTTT
TRBJ2-2 TRBV18 15 - TRBD1 CASSRDRPNTGELFF TGTGCCAGTTCCAGGGACAGACCGAACACCGGGGAGCTGTTTTTT
TRBJ2-3 TRBV15 15 - - CATSRARGEADTQYF TGTGCCACCAGCAGAGCCCGGGGAGAGGCAGATACGCAGTATTTT
TRBJ2-2 TRBV6-5 16 - TRBD2 CASSYSGRVNTGELFF TGTGCCAGCAGTTACAGCGGGAGGGTGAACACCGGGGAGCTGTTTTTT
TRBJ1-6 TRBV27 18 - - CASSLVGMTGYYNSPLHF TGTGCCAGCAGTTTAGTGGGGATGACAGGATACTATAATTCACCCCTCCACTTT
TRBJ2-7 TRBV27 15 - - CASSFSGTWNYEQYF TGTGCCAGCAGTTTCTCCGGGACATGGAACTACGAGCAGTACTTC
TRBJ2-6 TRBV4-2 19 - - CASSQEGRLPKTGANVLTF TGTGCCAGCAGCCAAGAAGGTCGACTCCCGAAGACTGGGGCCAACGTCCTGACTTTC
TRBJ1-1 TRBV10-2 13 - - CASSSTGGTEAFF TGCGCCAGCAGTTCGACAGGTGGAACTGAAGCTTTCTTT
TRBJ1-4 TRBV2 15 - - CASSEARGSREKLFF TGTGCCAGCAGTGAAGCCCGGGGGTCTCGGGAAAAACTGTTTTTT
TRBJ2-4 TRBV7-9 19 - TRBD2 CASSRLAGVGRVAKNIQYF TGTGCCAGCAGCAGACTAGCGGGAGTTGGGCGGGTAGCCAAAAACATTCAGTACTTC
TRBJ1-4 TRBV7-2 11 - - CASSLLGKLFF TGTGCCAGCAGCTTACTAGGAAAACTGTTTTTT
TRBJ2-1 TRBV3-1/TRBV3-2 18 - TRBD2 CASSQLTSGGSSYNEQFF TGTGCCAGCAGCCAATTAACTAGCGGGGGGAGCTCCTACAATGAGCAGTTCTTC
TRBJ1-1 TRBV20-1 11 - - CSASQQGEAFF TGCAGTGCTAGCCAGCAGGGGGAAGCTTTCTTT
TRBJ2-3 TRBV5-1 15 once - CASSLAGVRTDTQYF TGCGCCAGCAGCTTGGCGGGAGTTCGCACAGATACGCAGTATTTT
TRBJ2-1 TRBV24-1 13 - - CATRPPHTDEQFF TGTGCCACCCGTCCCCCCCATACGGATGAGCAGTTCTTC
TRBJ1-4 TRBV28 15 once - CASSFEGAVNEKLFF TGTGCCAGCAGTTTCGAGGGCGCGGTTAATGAAAAACTGTTTTTT
TRBJ2-3 TRBV19 16 - - CASSIYLFSSTDTQYF TGTGCCAGTAGTATCTACTTGTTCTCTAGCACAGATACGCAGTATTTT